This entry features one T cell receptor (beta chain) sequence. Each CDR3 protein is one row after TCRdb ran MiXCR on the RT-PCR reads. The sample has about 190,000 distinct CDR3 sequences, approximately 14% seen once. This sample is part of a study of response to subunit inactivated influenza vaccine. The CDR3 consists of 12 residues. V shed 4 bases and J shed 3 bases, with 6 bases lying between them. Germline V gene lookup returns CDR1 SEHNR and CDR2 FQNEAQ (reference sequence). This TCR derives from a man aged 45-65 years who received an inactivated influenza vaccine. The material was CD8+ T cells sorted from PBMCs, obtained 4 to 6 days after vaccination. The chain links TRBV7-9 to TRBJ1-2; D uncertain. In DNA form, the CDR3 reads TGTGCCAGCAGCTACTGGGACTATGGCTACACCTTC. Encoded protein: CASSYWDYGYTF.